This TCR beta chain was retrieved from a study of blood T cell repertoires in COVID-19. The repertoire was sequenced with immunoSEQ multiplex PCR; TCRdb's copy has only in-frame clones and lacks some. The sample contains 150,000 to 200,000 clones, 80% to 90% of which appear only once. Germline CDR1 and CDR2: SGHTA and FQGTGA. The ends were cut back, 5 bases at V and 0 bases at J, with 11 bases in the middle. The CDR3 spans 15 residues. The sequencing sample was made of peripheral blood. The chain has TRBV7-3 and TRBJ2-1; D is ambiguous. The receptor was isolated from a woman in her 70s with COVID-19, enrolled during active disease. The CDR3 reads CASSTRGSSYNEQFF. The CDR3 nucleotides are TGTGCCAGCAGCACACGCGGAAGCTCCTACAATGAGCAGTTCTTC.